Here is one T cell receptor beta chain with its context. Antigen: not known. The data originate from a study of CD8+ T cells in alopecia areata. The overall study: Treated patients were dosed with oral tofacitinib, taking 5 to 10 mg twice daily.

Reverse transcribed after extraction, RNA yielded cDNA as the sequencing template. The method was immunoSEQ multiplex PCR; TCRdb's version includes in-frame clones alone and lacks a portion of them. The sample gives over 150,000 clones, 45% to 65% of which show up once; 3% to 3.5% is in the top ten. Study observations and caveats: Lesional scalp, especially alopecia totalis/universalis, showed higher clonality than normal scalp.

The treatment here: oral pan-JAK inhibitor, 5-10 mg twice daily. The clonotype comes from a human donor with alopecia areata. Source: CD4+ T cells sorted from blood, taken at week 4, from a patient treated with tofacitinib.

In nucleotides, the CDR3 is TGTGCCAGCAGCTTGGTGGGGGGGCGAGAGACCCAGTACTTC. It is translated as CASSLVGGRETQYF. V gene TRBV5-4 combines with J gene TRBJ2-5; TRBD2 is a possible D gene (7 bases). V dropped 0 bases and J dropped 4 bases, with 10 bases sitting between them. The CDR3 is 14 residues long. CDR1 SGHNT and CDR2 YYREEE come from the germline V gene (reference sequence).